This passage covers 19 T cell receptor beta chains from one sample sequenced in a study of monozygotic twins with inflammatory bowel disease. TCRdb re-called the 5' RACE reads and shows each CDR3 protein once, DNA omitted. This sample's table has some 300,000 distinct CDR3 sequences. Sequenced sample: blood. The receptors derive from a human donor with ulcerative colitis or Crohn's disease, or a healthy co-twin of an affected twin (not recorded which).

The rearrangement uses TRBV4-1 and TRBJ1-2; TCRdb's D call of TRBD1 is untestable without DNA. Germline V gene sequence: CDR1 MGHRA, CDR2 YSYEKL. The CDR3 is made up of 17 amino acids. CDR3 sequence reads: CASSLTPGTGANYGYTF.

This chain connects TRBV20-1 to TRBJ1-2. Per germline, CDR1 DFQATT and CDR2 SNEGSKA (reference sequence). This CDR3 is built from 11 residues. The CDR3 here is CSARQVYGYTF.

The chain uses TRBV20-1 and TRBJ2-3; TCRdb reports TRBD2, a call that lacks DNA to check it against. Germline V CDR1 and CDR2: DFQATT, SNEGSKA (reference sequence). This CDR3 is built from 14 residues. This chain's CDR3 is CSARDFAGADTQYF.

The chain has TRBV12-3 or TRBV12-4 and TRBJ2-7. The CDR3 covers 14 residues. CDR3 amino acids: CASSRFYQSYEQYF.

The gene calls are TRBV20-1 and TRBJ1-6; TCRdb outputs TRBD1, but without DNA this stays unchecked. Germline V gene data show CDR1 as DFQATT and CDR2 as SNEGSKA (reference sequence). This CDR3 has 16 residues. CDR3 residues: CSARLGRGLDGSPLHF.

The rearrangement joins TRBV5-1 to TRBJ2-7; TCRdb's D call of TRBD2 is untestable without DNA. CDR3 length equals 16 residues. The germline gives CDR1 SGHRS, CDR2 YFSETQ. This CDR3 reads CASSLGTSGSLYEQYF.

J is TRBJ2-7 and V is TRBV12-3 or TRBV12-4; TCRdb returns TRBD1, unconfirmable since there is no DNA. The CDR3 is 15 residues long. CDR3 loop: CASSPGTGNRHEQYF.

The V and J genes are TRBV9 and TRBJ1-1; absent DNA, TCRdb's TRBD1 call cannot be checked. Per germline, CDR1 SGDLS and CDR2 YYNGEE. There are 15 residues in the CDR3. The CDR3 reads CASSRGAGLNTEAFF.

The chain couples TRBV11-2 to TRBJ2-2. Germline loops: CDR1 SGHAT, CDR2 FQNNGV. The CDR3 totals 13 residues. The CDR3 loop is CASSLFSTGELFF.

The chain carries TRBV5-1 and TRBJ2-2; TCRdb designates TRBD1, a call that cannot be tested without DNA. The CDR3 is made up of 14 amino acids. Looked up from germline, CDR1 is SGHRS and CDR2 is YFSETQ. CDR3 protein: CASRWTGTTGELFF.

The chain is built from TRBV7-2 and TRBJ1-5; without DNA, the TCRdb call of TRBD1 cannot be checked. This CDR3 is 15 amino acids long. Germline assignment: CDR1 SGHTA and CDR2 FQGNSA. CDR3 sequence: CASSLALDSVGPQHF. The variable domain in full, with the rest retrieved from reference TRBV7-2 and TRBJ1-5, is GAGVSQSPSNKVTEKGKDVELRCDPISGHTALYWYRQSLGQGLEFLIYFQGNSAPDKSGLPSDRFSAERTGGSVSTLTIQRTQQEDSAVYLCASSLALDSVGPQHFGDGTRLSIL.

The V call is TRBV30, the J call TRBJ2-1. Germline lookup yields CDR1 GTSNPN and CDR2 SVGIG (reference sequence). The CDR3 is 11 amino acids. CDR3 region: CAWSKWNEQFF. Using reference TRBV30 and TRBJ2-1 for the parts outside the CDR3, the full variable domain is SQTIHQWPATLVQPVGSPLSLECTVEGTSNPNLYWYRQAAGRGLQLLFYSVGIGQISSEVPQNLSASRPQDRQFILSSKKLLLSDSGFYLCAWSKWNEQFFGPGTRLTVL.

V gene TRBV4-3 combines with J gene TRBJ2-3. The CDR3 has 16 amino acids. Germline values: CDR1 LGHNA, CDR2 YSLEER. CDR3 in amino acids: CASSQEGFVGTDTQYF.

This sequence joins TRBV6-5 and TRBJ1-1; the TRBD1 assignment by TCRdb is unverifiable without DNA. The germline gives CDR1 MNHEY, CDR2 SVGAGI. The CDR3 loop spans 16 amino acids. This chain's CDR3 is CASSYVGANMNTEAFF.

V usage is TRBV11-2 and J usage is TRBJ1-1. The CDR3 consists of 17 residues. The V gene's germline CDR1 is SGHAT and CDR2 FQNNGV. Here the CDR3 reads CASSPQVAIITSTEAFF.

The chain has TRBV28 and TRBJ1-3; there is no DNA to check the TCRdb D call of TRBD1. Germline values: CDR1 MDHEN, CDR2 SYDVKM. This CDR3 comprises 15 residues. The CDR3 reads CASSFTGVGRNTIYF.

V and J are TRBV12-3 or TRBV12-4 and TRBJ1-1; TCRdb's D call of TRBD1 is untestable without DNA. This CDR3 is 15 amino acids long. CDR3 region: CASSRGRGTRTEAFF.

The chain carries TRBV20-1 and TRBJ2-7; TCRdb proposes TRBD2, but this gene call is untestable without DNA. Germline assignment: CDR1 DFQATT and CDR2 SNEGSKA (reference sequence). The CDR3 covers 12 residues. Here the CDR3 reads CSAVRAQNEQYF.

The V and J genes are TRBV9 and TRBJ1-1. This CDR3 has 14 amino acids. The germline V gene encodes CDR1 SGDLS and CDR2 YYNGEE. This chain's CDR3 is CASSVGGVDTEAFF.